This TCR beta chain was obtained from a study of T cell responses to AZD1222 COVID-19 vaccine. The germline gives CDR1 LNHDA, CDR2 SQIVND (reference sequence). The CDR3 consists of 12 residues. Trimming left V 1 base short and J 5 bases short, with 5 bases between. Libraries were prepared by immunoSEQ multiplex PCR; TCRdb keeps only in-frame clonotypes and omits some of them. The repertoire includes approximately 50,000 clones, 70% to 90% of them detected once, and about 7% sits in the top ten. Study results and caveats: White British donors predominated, females outnumbered males, and clonal diversity was possibly underestimated. Spike was spanned by vaccine-associated CD4 TCRs, with dominance at 160-218 and 743-854.

Details on this clone: The antigen is undetermined.

Sequencing was performed on peripheral blood, taken 28 days after the second AZD1222 dose. This TCR came from an adult who received the AZD1222 COVID-19 vaccine. The chain uses TRBV19 and TRBJ1-2, with unresolved D. The CDR3: CASSIATYGYTF. DNA for the CDR3: TGTGCCAGTAGTATAGCGACATATGGCTACACCTTC.